This T cell receptor beta chain was captured in a study of blood T cell repertoires in COVID-19. Produced via immunoSEQ multiplex PCR; TCRdb's table is partial and in-frame only. The table has over 120,000 clones, about 80% seen once. V was pared by 5 bases and J by 4 bases, with 3 bases of the junction left unmatched. The V gene's germline CDR1 is LNHDA and CDR2 SQIVND (reference sequence). The CDR3 consists of 14 residues. This clone occurred once. The sample consisted of PBMCs or T cells enriched from blood (not recorded which). The genes are TRBV19 and TRBJ1-5, with 9 positions matching TRBD1. The TCR sequence derives from a woman in her fifties or sixties who had recovered from COVID-19. This CDR3 reads CASSAGTGNQPQHF. The CDR3 DNA reads TGTGCCAGTAGTGCCGGGACAGGGAATCAGCCCCAGCATTTT. Using reference TRBV19 and TRBJ1-5 for the parts outside the CDR3, the full variable domain is DGGITQSPKYLFRKEGQNVTLSCEQNLNHDAMYWYRQDPGQGLRLIYYSQIVNDFQKGDIAEGYSVSREKKESFPLTVTSAQKNPTAFYLCASSAGTGNQPQHFGDGTRLSIL.